Following are 32 T cell receptor beta chains from one sample sequenced in a study of T-cell reconstitution after alpha-beta-depleted transplantation in children. Unique molecular identifiers were used in preparing the TCRbeta library. TCRdb analysed the PCR reads with MiXCR anew, one entry per CDR3 protein. There are approximately 650,000 distinct CDR3 sequences in the sample; roughly 14% occur only once, and around 0.79% lies in the top ten. This specimen consisted of PBMCs, obtained before TCRalphabeta/CD19-depleted stem cell transplant. Receptors originate from a girl aged 2 to 10 with congenital amegakaryocytic thrombocytopenia, due to receive a stem cell transplant.

This clonotype has only a few counts. The J gene is TRBJ1-6, the V gene TRBV12-5; the match to TRBD1 covers 8 bases. The CDR3 has 14 amino acids. The J segment lost 8 bases and the V segment lost 3 bases, leaving 3 bases of the junction unmatched. Germline V gene sequence: CDR1 LGHNT, CDR2 FRNRAP. The DNA for the CDR3 is TGTGCTAGTGGTTTTGACAGGGGCTATTCACCCCTCCACTTT. Translated, it gives CASGFDRGYSPLHF.

V and J are TRBV20-1 and TRBJ2-7; a weak D match, TRBD1 (7 bases). There are 14 residues in the CDR3. V was pared by 6 bases and J by 2 bases, with 17 bases between. Per germline, CDR1 DFQATT and CDR2 SNEGSKA (reference sequence). The CDR3 spells CSASRGTETYEQYF. CDR3 sequence (DNA): TGCAGTGCAAGTCGGGGGACAGAAACCTACGAGCAGTACTTC.

This clonotype turned up a few times. The chain links TRBV2 to TRBJ2-3, with D unresolved. Germline V gene sequence: CDR1 SNHLY, CDR2 FYNNEI. This CDR3 contains 14 residues. V shed 2 bases and J shed 7 bases, with 13 bases lying between them. Written as DNA, the CDR3 is TGTGCCAGCAGTGAAACGTTTTTAAGGTATACGCAGTATTTT. Encoded protein: CASSETFLRYTQYF. The full variable domain, in which reference TRBV2 and TRBJ2-3 provide the parts outside the CDR3, is EPEVTQTPSHQVTQMGQEVILRCVPISNHLYFYWYRQILGQKVEFLVSFYNNEISEKSEIFDDQFSVERPDGSNFTLKIRSTKLEDSAMYFCASSETFLRYTQYFGPGTRLTVL.

This clonotype was seen a few times. V is TRBV2 and J is TRBJ2-3; no clear D. Trimming took 7 bases from V and 2 from J, leaving 7 bases between them. Germline lookup yields CDR1 SNHLY and CDR2 FYNNEI. This CDR3 comprises 12 residues. Written as DNA, the CDR3 is TGTGCCAGCAAGACCTTCACAGATACGCAGTATTTT. Translation gives CASKTFTDTQYF.

This clonotype came up once. The gene calls are TRBV7-9 and TRBJ2-7; a possible D gene is TRBD1 (6 bases). In germline, CDR1 is SEHNR, CDR2 FQNEAQ (reference sequence). CDR3 length: 14 residues. V lost 5 bases, J lost 3 bases, and 14 bases lay in between. The CDR3: CASSEAGVVYEQYF. The CDR3 DNA sequence: TGTGCCAGCAGCGAGGCAGGGGTCGTCTACGAGCAGTACTTC. The full variable domain, completed using reference TRBV7-9 and TRBJ2-7, is DTGVSQNPRHKITKRGQNVTFRCDPISEHNRLYWYRQTLGQGPEFLTYFQNEAQLEKSRLLSDRFSAERPKGSFSTLEIQRTEQGDSAMYLCASSEAGVVYEQYFGPGTRLTVT.

Ten or more counts support this clonotype. The CDR3 bases are TGCAGCGCGCATCGGGGGCGGTATACCGGGGAGCTGTTTTTT. Translating gives CSAHRGRYTGELFF. J is TRBJ2-2 and V is TRBV29-1; the D call may be TRBD1 or TRBD2 (6 bases each). The CDR3 covers 14 residues. With 7 bases removed from V and 5 bases from J, the gap between germline ends came to 17 bases. Germline CDR1 SQVTM, CDR2 ANQGSEA.

The sample holds many counts of this clonotype. This chain connects TRBV11-1 to TRBJ2-2, with TRBD2 matching over 9 bases. J gave up 2 bases and V 4 bases, and 14 bases lay outside the gene matches. Per the germline V gene, CDR1 is SGHAT and CDR2 is FQDESV (reference sequence). CDR3 size: 19 residues. The CDR3 region is CASSSTLLAGDENTGELFF. Here the CDR3 DNA reads TGTGCCAGCAGCTCGACCCTACTAGCGGGCGACGAAAACACCGGGGAGCTGTTTTTT.

This clonotype was seen a few times. The chain recombines TRBV10-3 with TRBJ1-3; 7 positions agree with TRBD1. The V gene's germline CDR1 is ENHRY and CDR2 SYGVKD. The CDR3 runs to 13 residues. The CDR3 here is CGATGSSGNTIYF. The CDR3 DNA reads as TGTGGCGCGACAGGGAGCTCTGGAAACACCATATATTTT.

Ten or more counts support this clonotype. The V and J genes are TRBV5-1 and TRBJ2-1, with TRBD2 identical over 8 bases. V lost 2 bases, J lost 8 bases, and 9 bases stayed unmatched. The CDR3 is 15 amino acids. The germline gives CDR1 SGHRS, CDR2 YFSETQ. Here the CDR3 DNA reads TGCGCCAGCAGCTTTGGTAGCGGGGACTTCGATGAGCAGTTCTTC. It codes for CASSFGSGDFDEQFF. Together with reference TRBV5-1 and TRBJ2-1, the CDR3 gives the full variable domain: KAGVTQTPRYLIKTRGQQVTLSCSPISGHRSVSWYQQTPGQGLQFLFEYFSETQRNKGNFPGRFSGRQFSNSRSEMNVSTLELGDSALYLCASSFGSGDFDEQFFGPGTRLTVL.

This clonotype has a handful of counts. The chain joins TRBV20-1 to TRBJ2-7; D gene unclear. The V gene's germline CDR1 is DFQATT and CDR2 SNEGSKA (reference sequence). The CDR3 loop spans 15 amino acids. V was cut by 6 bases and J by 3 bases, with 21 bases left in between. The CDR3 sequence is CSARSGQEHSYEQYF. The CDR3 DNA reads TGCAGTGCCAGATCCGGGCAGGAGCACAGCTACGAGCAGTACTTC.

The rearrangement links TRBV21-1 to TRBJ1-2. TRBV21-1 corresponds to a pseudogene. This CDR3 region has 11 residues. The CDR3 sequence: CASSKARGYTF. In DNA, the CDR3 is TGTGCCAGCAGCAAAGCACGTGGCTACACCTTC.

The V gene is TRBV20-1, the J gene TRBJ1-5; no clear D gene. From germline, CDR1 is DFQATT and CDR2 SNEGSKA (reference sequence). The CDR3 has 14 residues. V dropped 5 bases and J dropped 0 bases, with 11 bases sitting between them. CDR3 protein: CSARALGSNQPQHF. The DNA for the CDR3 is TGCAGTGCTCGAGCACTTGGTAGCAATCAGCCCCAGCATTTT.

This clonotype was observed at least ten times. The chain uses TRBV7-9 and TRBJ2-2; D gene unclear. The V end lost 7 bases, the J end lost 4 bases, and 7 bases lay between the germline ends. This CDR3 is built from 12 residues. The V gene's germline CDR1 is SEHNR and CDR2 FQNEAQ (reference sequence). CDR3 region: CASIWGTGELFF. The CDR3 DNA sequence: TGTGCCAGCATCTGGGGCACCGGGGAGCTGTTTTTT.

This sequence joins TRBV7-2 and TRBJ1-5; 9 nucleotides match TRBD1. J was trimmed by 5 bases and V by 4 bases; bases with no gene match: 6. The CDR3 is made up of 15 amino acids. Germline V gives CDR1 SGHTA, CDR2 FQGNSA. The DNA of the CDR3 is TGTGCCAGCAGCTCAGGACAGGGGTGGTATCAGCCCCAGCATTTT. Protein sequence: CASSSGQGWYQPQHF.

The gene calls are TRBV12-3 or TRBV12-4 and TRBJ1-1; no clear D. CDR3 length equals 11 residues. Between the trimmed V and J ends, which lost 6 bases and 6 bases, there was a span of 8 bases. The CDR3 coding sequence is TGTGCCAGCAGCTTCATGCCTGAAGCTTTCTTT. Protein sequence: CASSFMPEAFF.

V and J are TRBV7-2 and TRBJ2-3; perhaps TRBD2 as D (5 bases). This CDR3 has 14 residues. Germline-derived CDR1 and CDR2 are SGHTA and FQGNSA. Trimming shortened V by 1 base and J by 8 bases, and 13 bases separated the two germline ends. The DNA of the CDR3 is TGTGCCAGCAGCTTAGAGGTCTGGGCGGGTACGCAGTATTTT. This gives the protein CASSLEVWAGTQYF.

As to this clonotype: The junction departs from germline at one end; a sequencing error may be responsible. The chain uses TRBV3-1 and TRBJ2-1, with 9 bases aligning to TRBD2. This CDR3 is built from 17 residues. CDR1 and CDR2 (germline): LGHDT, YNNKEL (reference sequence). DNA of the CDR3: TGTGCCACCAGCCAAGAGGGCGGGAGGGCCCCCTACAATGAGCAGTTCTTC. This codes for CATSQEGGRAPYNEQFF.

The chain recombines TRBV20-1 with TRBJ2-7; TRBD2 agrees at 10 bases. CDR1 and CDR2 from the germline V gene are DFQATT and SNEGSKA (reference sequence). The ends lost 6 bases at V and 5 bases at J; junction bases unmatched: 13. This CDR3 comprises 15 residues. In nucleotides, the CDR3 is TGCAGTGCCACCCGCCGGCTAGCGGGAGAAGACGAGCAGTACTTC. Translated: CSATRRLAGEDEQYF.

This clonotype has a handful of counts. The V call is TRBV18, the J call TRBJ2-1; D not resolved. The CDR3 has 15 amino acids. Per the germline V gene, CDR1 is KGHSH and CDR2 is LQKENI. Trimming took off 0 bases at V and 0 bases at J, with 6 bases between the two ends. The CDR3, as DNA: TGTGCCAGCTCACCACCTGAGATCTCCTACAATGAGCAGTTCTTC. Residues: CASSPPEISYNEQFF.

This clonotype was counted a few times. The CDR3 is CASSLGDGSEKLFF. CDR3 nucleotides: TGCGCCAGCAGCTTAGGAGACGGATCTGAAAAACTGTTTTTT. The J gene is TRBJ1-4, the V gene TRBV5-1, with D unresolved. Germline assignment: CDR1 SGHRS and CDR2 YFSETQ. The CDR3 is made up of 14 amino acids. Trimming stripped 2 bases from V and 7 bases from J, with 12 bases between.

This clonotype was counted at least ten times. The chain joins TRBV29-1 to TRBJ2-1; 8 nucleotides align to TRBD2. The CDR3 runs to 16 residues. The germline V gene encodes CDR1 SQVTM and CDR2 ANQGSEA. Trimming at V came to 0 bases and at J to 3 bases, leaving 7 bases not matched to a gene. The CDR3 region has the DNA TGCAGCGTTGAAGAGTCCTGGCGGGAGGTCTACAATGAGCAGTTCTTC. Translated, it gives CSVEESWREVYNEQFF.

Ten or more counts support this clonotype. The V and J genes are TRBV7-2 and TRBJ1-1; D remains ambiguous. There are 15 residues in the CDR3. The germline V gene encodes CDR1 SGHTA and CDR2 FQGNSA. The germline V and J ends were trimmed by 5 bases and 1 base, with 14 bases remaining between them. CDR3 DNA sequence: TGTGCCAGCAGCGAAACCCCCGATACGAACACTGAAGCTTTCTTT. Protein product: CASSETPDTNTEAFF.

This clonotype appeared a few times. The chain uses TRBV28 and TRBJ2-2; no firm D call. The ends were cut back, 5 bases at V and 0 bases at J, with 10 bases in the middle. The length of the CDR3 is 15 residues. Germline V gene lookup returns CDR1 MDHEN and CDR2 SYDVKM. The CDR3 spells CASSIPTANTGELFF. CDR3 nucleotide sequence: TGTGCCAGCAGTATCCCTACCGCGAACACCGGGGAGCTGTTTTTT.

This clonotype was counted a few times. This chain uses TRBV3-1 with TRBJ2-1; D is possibly TRBD2 (5 bases). CDR3 size: 17 residues. Germline values: CDR1 LGHDT, CDR2 YNNKEL (reference sequence). The V and J ends lost 4 bases and 0 bases respectively, with 16 bases between them. For the CDR3, the DNA is TGTGCCAGCAGCCTACCCGCGGGTGGAAACTCCTACAATGAGCAGTTCTTC. Translated, it gives CASSLPAGGNSYNEQFF.

This clonotype occurred a few times. The V call is TRBV5-1, the J call TRBJ2-7, with 9 bases lining up with TRBD2. Per germline, CDR1 SGHRS and CDR2 YFSETQ. With V trimmed by 0 bases and J by 2 bases, 9 bases remained unmatched. CDR3 size: 17 residues. The CDR3 DNA reads TGCGCCAGCAGCTTGGCACCGTTGACTAGCGGTCCCTACGAGCAGTACTTC. Amino acid sequence: CASSLAPLTSGPYEQYF.

This clonotype occurred many times. The CDR3 nucleotides are TGTGCCAGCAGTTTTAACGGAGGCAATCAGCCCCAGCATTTT. Its protein is CASSFNGGNQPQHF. The rearrangement uses TRBV12-3 or TRBV12-4 and TRBJ1-5; D ambiguous. The CDR3 runs to 14 residues. V lost 3 bases and J 2 bases, leaving 8 bases between the germline ends.

This clonotype has a count of ten or more. V usage is TRBV12-3 or TRBV12-4 and J usage is TRBJ1-2; D perhaps matches TRBD1 (6 bases). This CDR3 is built from 14 residues. V shed 5 bases and J shed 8 bases, with 18 bases lying between them. The CDR3 DNA sequence: TGTGCCAGCAGTCCCCCCACAGGGACGGGGGGCTACACCTTC. It codes for CASSPPTGTGGYTF.

This clonotype was observed a few times. At one boundary the junction diverges from the germline segment, which might be a read error. The genes are TRBV11-2 and TRBJ2-5, with D possibly TRBD2 on 6 matching bases. Looked up from germline, CDR1 is SGHAT and CDR2 is FQNNGV. This CDR3 spans 12 amino acids. The CDR3 DNA reads TGTGCCAGCAGCTTCGATTTGCGGGATCCTCACTTC. It translates to CASSFDLRDPHF.

This clonotype was recorded at least ten times. The chain is built from TRBV29-1 and TRBJ2-1; perhaps TRBD1 as D (6 bases). The CDR3 runs to 13 residues. Per the germline V gene, CDR1 is SQVTM and CDR2 is ANQGSEA. V was clipped by 6 bases and J by 7 bases, with 16 bases between them. CDR3 sequence (DNA): TGCAGCGTGGGGGCTAGGAGTGGGAATGAGCAGTTCTTC. It encodes CSVGARSGNEQFF.

This clonotype was seen more than once but under ten times. The chain carries TRBV7-8 and TRBJ2-6; 10 nucleotides match TRBD1. Germline V gene lookup returns CDR1 SGHVS and CDR2 FQNEAQ. Trimming cost V 1 base and J 0 bases; bases outside gene matches: 6. The CDR3 length is 19 residues. CDR3: CASSLVGTGVLSGANVLTF. CDR3 sequence (DNA): TGTGCCAGCAGCTTAGTCGGGACAGGGGTCCTCTCTGGGGCCAACGTCCTGACTTTC.

About this clonotype: Being one base from a much bigger clone, this may be a read error. The chain has TRBV29-1 and TRBJ2-7; D possibly matches TRBD1 or TRBD2 (5 bases each). V was clipped by 8 bases and J by 0 bases, with 14 bases between them. Germline V gene data show CDR1 as SQVTM and CDR2 as ANQGSEA. The length of the CDR3 is 13 residues. CDR3 in amino acids: CSIGDLSSYEQYF. In DNA, the CDR3 is TGCAGCATTGGGGACCTAAGCTCCTACGAGCAGTACTTC.

This clonotype was counted at least ten times. The chain joins TRBV27 to TRBJ1-1, with D hard to call. CDR3 length equals 14 residues. CDR1 is MNHEY and CDR2 is SMNVEV in the germline V gene (reference sequence). The V end was cut by 2 bases, the J end by 1 base, with 8 bases between. CDR3 residues: CASSLLSRNTEAFF. For the CDR3, the DNA is TGTGCCAGCAGTTTACTTTCAAGGAACACTGAAGCTTTCTTT.